These 21 T cell receptor beta chains originate from one sample sequenced in a study of T cell repertoires in cytomegalovirus infection. TCRdb passed the reads through MiXCR, listing each CDR3 protein once. The sample shows 180,000 or so distinct CDR3 sequences, about 15% of them seen only once. What was sequenced was CD8+ T cells from PBMCs. These receptors were obtained from a human donor in good health (CMV status not recorded). Some clones in this sample may be carry-over from other donors' samples.

This sequence joins TRBV11-1 and TRBJ2-1; D gene uncertain. The CDR3 length is 17 residues. Germline assignment: CDR1 SGHAT and CDR2 FQDESV (reference sequence). V lost 5 bases and J lost 2, with 19 bases in between. In nucleotides, the CDR3 is TGTGCCAGCAGCCGCCCACCGACAAGAACCACCTACAATGAGCAGTTCTTC. Translation gives CASSRPPTRTTYNEQFF.

There are many counts of this clonotype. V usage is TRBV7-2 and J usage is TRBJ1-2; 7 positions agree with TRBD1. The CDR3 has 15 amino acids. Per the germline V gene, CDR1 is SGHTA and CDR2 is FQGNSA. After removal of 5 bases from V and 2 bases from J, the junction contained 8 bases not matched to a gene. For the CDR3, the DNA is TGTGCCAGCAGCGGTCCGAGACAGGGCAACTATGGCTACACCTTC. Protein sequence: CASSGPRQGNYGYTF.

At least ten counts were recorded for this clonotype. CDR3 DNA: TGTGCCAGCAGCTTAGGGAGAGCTTTCTTT. Residues: CASSLGRAFF. The chain recombines TRBV7-2 with TRBJ1-1; no firm D call. The CDR3 has 10 amino acids. Germline assignment: CDR1 SGHTA and CDR2 FQGNSA. V was cut by 1 base and J by 10 bases, with 4 bases left in between.

This chain uses TRBV5-1 with TRBJ1-2, with D possibly matching TRBD1 (6 bases). Per germline, CDR1 SGHRS and CDR2 YFSETQ. The CDR3 runs 15 residues. Trimming left V 3 bases short and J 3 bases short, with 15 bases between. DNA of the CDR3: TGCGCCAGCAGCTGGACAGCCCGACACGACTATGGCTACACCTTC. As protein: CASSWTARHDYGYTF.

This clonotype came up many times. J is TRBJ2-7 and V is TRBV7-8; 9 positions agree with TRBD1. CDR1 and CDR2 (germline): SGHVS, FQNEAQ. The V gene end was trimmed by 5 bases and the J gene end by 4 bases; junction bases not matched to a gene: 9. The CDR3 is 15 amino acids. The CDR3 nucleotides read TGTGCCAGCAGCATAGGGGGACAGGGCGAGTACGAGCAGTACTTC. It codes for CASSIGGQGEYEQYF.

This clonotype was counted only a few times. The chain has TRBV20-1 and TRBJ1-1; D gene unclear. Trimming took 0 bases from V and 5 from J, leaving 10 bases between them. CDR1 and CDR2 (germline): DFQATT, SNEGSKA (reference sequence). This CDR3 spans 13 amino acids. CDR3 in amino acids: CSARDPLGTEAFF. The DNA of the CDR3 is TGCAGTGCTAGAGATCCTTTAGGGACTGAAGCTTTCTTT.

This clonotype was counted a few times. The V gene is TRBV7-9, the J gene TRBJ2-1; D possibly uses TRBD1 or TRBD2 (5 bases each). The ends were cut back, 5 bases at V and 13 bases at J, with 15 bases in the middle. From germline, CDR1 is SEHNR and CDR2 FQNEAQ (reference sequence). The CDR3 contains 12 residues. CDR3 loop: CASSPAAGSQFF. The CDR3 coding sequence is TGTGCCAGCAGCCCGGCTGCAGGGAGCCAGTTCTTC.

V and J are TRBV7-6 and TRBJ1-6; possibly TRBD1 for D (6 bases). The CDR3 has 18 residues. Trimming took 1 base from V and 2 from J, leaving 15 bases between them. Per germline, CDR1 SGHVS and CDR2 FNYEAQ. The CDR3 sequence: CASSLVAGDRTYNSPLHF. The CDR3 nucleotides read TGTGCCAGCAGCTTAGTGGCGGGCGACAGGACCTATAATTCACCCCTCCACTTT.

This chain connects TRBV7-9 to TRBJ2-1; D may be TRBD2 (5 bases). The CDR3 runs to 15 residues. Per germline, CDR1 SEHNR and CDR2 FQNEAQ (reference sequence). V was pared by 3 bases and J by 5 bases, with 14 bases between. The CDR3 DNA is TGTGCCAGCAGCTTTCGAGCGGAGGAGGACAATGAGCAGTTCTTC. It encodes CASSFRAEEDNEQFF.

This clonotype showed up just a few times. The rearrangement uses TRBV28 and TRBJ2-3, with D perhaps TRBD1 (6 bases). Trimming shortened V by 3 bases and J by 2 bases, and 12 bases separated the two germline ends. The CDR3 covers 15 residues. Germline V CDR1 and CDR2: MDHEN, SYDVKM. In DNA form, the CDR3 reads TGTGCCAGCAGTTTGGTACAGGGAAACACAGATACGCAGTATTTT. It translates to CASSLVQGNTDTQYF.

The V gene is TRBV11-2, the J gene TRBJ1-1; a possible D gene is TRBD1 (5 bases). Germline loops: CDR1 SGHAT, CDR2 FQNNGV. V gave up 1 base and J gave up 1 base, with 10 bases separating them. CDR3 size: 15 residues. The CDR3 DNA is TGTGCCAGCAGCTTAGGGGGGAAGGCGAACACTGAAGCTTTCTTT. It translates to CASSLGGKANTEAFF. The full variable domain, its missing parts supplied by reference TRBV11-2 and TRBJ1-1, is EAGVAQSPRYKIIEKRQSVAFWCNPISGHATLYWYQQILGQGPKLLIQFQNNGVVDDSQLPKDRFSAERLKGVDSTLKIQPAKLEDSAVYLCASSLGGKANTEAFFGQGTRLTVV.

This chain uses TRBV7-2 with TRBJ2-7, with D perhaps matching TRBD2 (5 bases). Trimming cost V 5 bases and J 4 bases, with 12 bases left between them. From germline, CDR1 is SGHTA and CDR2 FQGNSA. The CDR3 covers 13 residues. CDR3 bases: TGTGCCAGCAGCCCGACTATTACTTACGAGCAGTACTTC. It specifies CASSPTITYEQYF.

V is TRBV7-9 and J is TRBJ2-5, with 11 bases lining up with TRBD1. CDR3 length: 15 amino acids. V dropped 4 bases and J dropped 5; count of bases not matched to a gene: 6. The germline V gene encodes CDR1 SEHNR and CDR2 FQNEAQ (reference sequence). The CDR3: CASSSRDRGEETQYF. CDR3 coding DNA: TGTGCCAGCAGCTCCCGGGACAGGGGGGAGGAGACCCAGTACTTC.

V usage is TRBV28 and J usage is TRBJ1-6, with D unresolved. The CDR3 sequence is 15 residues long. CDR1 is MDHEN and CDR2 is SYDVKM in the germline V gene. Trimming shortened V by 7 bases and J by 0 bases, and 10 bases separated the two germline ends. The CDR3 loop reads CASNPQFSYNSPLHF. The DNA for the CDR3 is TGTGCCAGCAACCCACAGTTCTCCTATAATTCACCCCTCCACTTT.

The chain employs TRBV2 and TRBJ2-1; 8 positions agree with TRBD2. The junction had 7 bases not matched to a gene; V was cut back by 6 bases and J by 3 bases. Germline V gene sequence: CDR1 SNHLY, CDR2 FYNNEI. There are 15 residues in the CDR3. The CDR3 DNA reads TGTGCCAGCAGAGCCCACGGGGGGGGCTACAATGAGCAGTTCTTC. This gives the protein CASRAHGGGYNEQFF.

This chain connects TRBV27 to TRBJ2-1; no definite D call. The CDR3 is made up of 14 amino acids. V was shortened by 6 bases and J by 8 bases, with 17 bases between the two germline ends. The germline V gene has CDR1 MNHEY and CDR2 SMNVEV (reference sequence). The DNA for the CDR3 is TGTGCCAGCAGCTCAGAAAGCTTCCCGGATGAGCAGTTCTTC. This sequence encodes CASSSESFPDEQFF.

In DNA form, the CDR3 reads TGTGCCAGCAGCTTGGCAGGGCCGTTCTACGAGCAGTACTTC. As protein: CASSLAGPFYEQYF. V and J are TRBV5-5 and TRBJ2-7, with D maybe TRBD1 (5 bases). This CDR3 contains 14 residues. Germline lookup yields CDR1 SGHKS and CDR2 YYEKEE (reference sequence). Trimming took 0 bases from V and 3 from J, leaving 10 bases between them. Complete variable domain (other parts from reference TRBV5-5 and TRBJ2-7): DAGVTQSPTHLIKTRGQQVTLRCSPISGHKSVSWYQQVLGQGPQFIFQYYEKEERGRGNFPDRFSARQFPNYSSELNVNALLLGDSALYLCASSLAGPFYEQYFGPGTRLTVT.

This clonotype was seen a few times. The chain links TRBV4-1 to TRBJ2-7; D might be TRBD1 or TRBD2, each matching 7 bases. Germline-derived CDR1 and CDR2 are MGHRA and YSYEKL. The CDR3 totals 16 residues. V gave up 2 bases and J gave up 5 bases, with 19 bases separating them. CDR3 loop: CASSQPGEGAVDEQYF. The CDR3, as DNA: TGCGCCAGCAGCCAACCTGGGGAGGGGGCTGTCGACGAGCAGTACTTC.

This chain uses TRBV12-3 or TRBV12-4 with TRBJ2-1; 11 bases are shared with TRBD2. The CDR3 runs 19 residues. V lost 1 base to trimming and J lost 3 bases; unmatched junction nucleotides: 11. Here the CDR3 DNA reads TGTGCCAGCAGTTTAGTAGGGACTAGCGGCCCCCGAATCTACAATGAGCAGTTCTTC. This sequence encodes CASSLVGTSGPRIYNEQFF.

This clonotype was recorded a few times. V and J are TRBV28 and TRBJ1-1, with D maybe TRBD1 (5 bases). In germline, CDR1 is MDHEN, CDR2 SYDVKM. The length of the CDR3 is 13 residues. V was clipped by 2 bases and J by 8 bases, with 12 bases between them. CDR3 in amino acids: CASSLVEGPEAFF. The CDR3 nucleotides are TGTGCCAGCAGTTTAGTAGAGGGACCCGAAGCTTTCTTT. The variable domain in full, with the rest retrieved from reference TRBV28 and TRBJ1-1, is DVKVTQSSRYLVKRTGEKVFLECVQDMDHENMFWYRQDPGLGLRLIYFSYDVKMKEKGDIPEGYSVSREKKERFSLILESASTNQTSMYLCASSLVEGPEAFFGQGTRLTVV.

V gene TRBV7-2 combines with J gene TRBJ2-1; 9 positions agree with TRBD1. Per the germline V gene, CDR1 is SGHTA and CDR2 is FQGNSA. The CDR3 loop spans 16 amino acids. The ends lost 5 bases at V and 7 bases at J; junction bases unmatched: 12. As DNA, the CDR3 is TGTGCCAGCAGCGCTCGCCTCGGGACAGGGCGAAATGAGCAGTTCTTC. Its protein product is CASSARLGTGRNEQFF.